Shown below are 30 T cell receptor beta chains from a single sample sequenced in a study of T-cell memory formation after mild COVID-19. TCRdb recomputed calls from the 5' RACE reads with MiXCR, one row per CDR3 protein. The table lists 350,000 to 500,000 distinct CDR3 sequences, 20% to 25% of them singletons. The source material was PBMCs or a T cell subset sorted from them (not recorded which). Source of these receptors: an adult woman who had mild COVID-19 (a few samples of this study predate the infection). Cell type and time point are not known.

This clonotype was found many times. CDR3 region: CASSPNQGHGNTIYF. Written as DNA, the CDR3 is TGTGCCAGCTCACCAAATCAGGGTCACGGAAACACCATATATTTT. The chain combines TRBV18 with TRBJ1-3, with TRBD1 as a possible D gene (5 bases). Germline V gene data show CDR1 as KGHSH and CDR2 as LQKENI. The CDR3 sequence is 15 residues long. The V and J ends lost 2 bases and 4 bases respectively, with 12 bases between them.

The V call is TRBV6-5, the J call TRBJ2-4, with 8 bases matching TRBD1. Unmatched junction bases numbered 10, after V lost 6 bases and J lost 9 bases. CDR1 MNHEY and CDR2 SVGAGI come from the germline V gene. The CDR3 contains 14 residues. CDR3: CASSPIQGGSIQYF. The CDR3 DNA follows: TGTGCCAGCAGCCCGATACAGGGGGGAAGCATTCAGTACTTC.

This chain connects TRBV5-1 to TRBJ1-3, with TRBD1 matching over 7 bases. Germline V gene data show CDR1 as SGHRS and CDR2 as YFSETQ. V gave up 2 bases and J gave up 3 bases; unmatched junction bases: 5. The CDR3 length is 15 residues. CDR3 bases: TGCGCCAGCAGCTTAGGGGGCGCGAATGGAAACACCATATATTTT. Amino acid sequence: CASSLGGANGNTIYF.

This clonotype was recorded many times. The chain recombines TRBV5-6 with TRBJ2-7, with D perhaps matching TRBD1 or TRBD2 (5 bases each). There are 13 residues in the CDR3. The germline V and J ends were trimmed by 4 bases and 4 bases, with 12 bases remaining between them. Germline V CDR1 and CDR2: SGHDT, YYEEEE. This chain's CDR3 is CASSPRGGYEQYF. In nucleotides, the CDR3 is TGTGCCAGCAGCCCCCGGGGCGGATACGAGCAGTACTTC.

The rearrangement uses TRBV6-5 and TRBJ2-1; TRBD2 agrees at 9 bases. This CDR3 has 16 residues. Unmatched junction bases numbered 7, after V lost 2 bases and J lost 5 bases. Germline values: CDR1 MNHEY, CDR2 SVGAGI. In DNA, the CDR3 is TGTGCCAGCAGTTACATGCCTAGCGGGAACCACAATGAGCAGTTCTTC. Encoded protein: CASSYMPSGNHNEQFF.

The rearrangement uses TRBV7-9 and TRBJ1-4, with TRBD1 as a possible D gene (5 bases). The V gene's germline CDR1 is SEHNR and CDR2 FQNEAQ (reference sequence). The V end lost 8 bases, the J end lost 2 bases, and 12 bases lay between the germline ends. The CDR3 length is 14 residues. The CDR3 spells CASHQGLTNEKLFF. The CDR3, as DNA: TGTGCCAGCCACCAGGGCCTCACTAATGAAAAACTGTTTTTT.

The sample holds a few counts of this clonotype. The V gene is TRBV15, the J gene TRBJ2-7, with D unclear. V was cut by 8 bases and J by 4 bases, with 15 bases left in between. The CDR3 has 13 residues. CDR1 is LNHNV, CDR2 YYDKDF, per germline (reference sequence). CDR3 protein: CATSPGWEYEQYF. In nucleotides, the CDR3 is TGTGCCACCTCTCCCGGGTGGGAATACGAGCAGTACTTC.

The rearrangement joins TRBV7-9 to TRBJ2-1; D gene ambiguous. Germline loops: CDR1 SEHNR, CDR2 FQNEAQ (reference sequence). V was clipped by 1 base and J by 13 bases, with 11 bases between them. CDR3 length: 12 residues. The CDR3 DNA is TGTGCCAGCAGCTTAGGATCGGAATCTCAGTTCTTC. It codes for CASSLGSESQFF.

This clonotype showed up many times. The rearrangement links TRBV25-1 to TRBJ2-2; possibly TRBD2 for D (6 bases). Deletions cut 4 bases from V and 0 bases from J, with 12 bases between. The germline CDR1 and CDR2 sequences are MGHDK and SYGVNS. The CDR3 spans 16 residues. The CDR3 DNA is TGTGCCAGCAGTGGGGTAGCGGAACCGAACACCGGGGAGCTGTTTTTT. Amino acid sequence: CASSGVAEPNTGELFF.

This clonotype came up a few times. The chain links TRBV20-1 to TRBJ2-1; 11 nucleotides align to TRBD2. The CDR3 contains 14 residues. Trimming at V came to 1 base and at J to 7 bases, leaving 3 bases not matched to a gene. Germline V gives CDR1 DFQATT, CDR2 SNEGSKA (reference sequence). CDR3 nucleotide sequence: TGCAGTGCTAGAGGGGTAGCGGGAGGGAATGAGCAGTTCTTC. This sequence encodes CSARGVAGGNEQFF.

In this sample, this clonotype turned up a few times. The chain uses TRBV12-3 or TRBV12-4 and TRBJ1-1; 7 bases agree with TRBD1. The trim removed 7 bases at V and 1 base at J, leaving 9 bases unmatched. The length of the CDR3 is 15 residues. In DNA, the CDR3 is TGTGCCAGCAAGCTACGGACAGGACAGAACACTGAAGCTTTCTTT. As protein: CASKLRTGQNTEAFF.

This clonotype showed up just a few times. The chain combines TRBV12-3 or TRBV12-4 with TRBJ1-1; D remains ambiguous. V lost 6 bases and J 11 bases, leaving 16 bases between the germline ends. The CDR3 length is 12 residues. CDR3 sequence: CASSPRVRKAFF. Written as DNA, the CDR3 is TGTGCCAGCAGCCCGCGGGTCAGGAAGGCTTTCTTT.

In its sample, this clonotype was seen once. This chain joins TRBV11-2 and TRBJ1-2, with a weak D call TRBD1 (5 bases). The CDR3 has 15 residues. Trimming stripped 0 bases from V and 4 bases from J, with 12 bases between. Germline lookup yields CDR1 SGHAT and CDR2 FQNNGV. CDR3 nucleotides: TGTGCCAGCAGCTTAGACTCAGGGTCCCGCTATGGCTACACCTTC. Its translation: CASSLDSGSRYGYTF.

The chain couples TRBV5-1 to TRBJ2-2; possible D gene TRBD2, 6 bases. The CDR3 has 17 amino acids. CDR1 is SGHRS, CDR2 YFSETQ, per germline. V shed 4 bases and J shed 0 bases, with 16 bases lying between them. The CDR3 DNA reads TGCGCCAGCAGCCCGCGTTGGGAGGCGGCGAACACCGGGGAGCTGTTTTTT. Residues: CASSPRWEAANTGELFF.

The J gene is TRBJ2-2, the V gene TRBV5-1; weak D call: TRBD1 (6 bases). V dropped 0 bases and J dropped 5 bases, with 11 bases sitting between them. Per germline, CDR1 SGHRS and CDR2 YFSETQ. The CDR3 has 15 residues. The CDR3, as DNA: TGCGCCAGCAGCTTGGCAGGGGTACGGACCGGGGAGCTGTTTTTT. Encoded protein: CASSLAGVRTGELFF.

This chain links TRBV11-2 with TRBJ2-7; TRBD2 matches 16 bases. V shed 4 bases and J 3 bases; nucleotides not matched to a gene: 18. Germline V gives CDR1 SGHAT, CDR2 FQNNGV. The CDR3 totals 21 residues. The CDR3 DNA reads TGTGCCAGCAGCTCGACCAGCCCGGGACTAGCGGGAGGGCCCATAAACTACGAGCAGTACTTC. Its translation is CASSSTSPGLAGGPINYEQYF.

CDR3 protein: CASSRAVDLPDTQYF. Written as DNA, the CDR3 is TGTGCCAGCAGCCGGGCCGTCGATTTGCCAGATACGCAGTATTTT. The chain carries TRBV9 and TRBJ2-3; the D is unclear. Germline CDR1 reads SGDLS; CDR2 reads YYNGEE. The V end was cut by 4 bases, the J end by 4 bases, with 16 bases between. CDR3 length: 15 amino acids.

This clonotype occurred a few times. V usage is TRBV7-6 and J usage is TRBJ2-7; 9 bases align to TRBD1. Germline V lookup: CDR1 SGHVS, CDR2 FNYEAQ. Trimming removed 5 bases from V and 2 bases from J; junction bases left unmatched: 7. The CDR3 is 15 amino acids. CDR3 loop: CASSRGRQGAYEQYF. The CDR3 region has the DNA TGTGCCAGCAGCCGGGGGAGACAGGGGGCCTACGAGCAGTACTTC.

V is TRBV4-2 and J is TRBJ1-2; D is unresolved. Trimming shortened V by 2 bases and J by 7 bases, and 8 bases separated the two germline ends. Germline V gene sequence: CDR1 LGHNA, CDR2 YNFKEQ. CDR3 length: 12 amino acids. CDR3 amino acids: CASSQSYSGYTF. The CDR3 DNA reads TGTGCCAGCAGCCAATCGTACAGTGGCTACACCTTC.

The rearrangement joins TRBV11-2 to TRBJ2-5; TRBD2 might be the D (5 bases). V lost 7 bases and J 4 bases, leaving 22 bases between the germline ends. The CDR3 spans 16 residues. Germline CDR1 is SGHAT and CDR2 is FQNNGV. Here the CDR3 reads CASTNLISEAGETQYF. In DNA, the CDR3 is TGTGCCAGCACCAATCTCATTTCGGAGGCGGGAGAGACCCAGTACTTC.

V usage is TRBV5-1 and J usage is TRBJ2-3; D is tentatively TRBD1 or TRBD2 (5 bases each). Trimming took off 0 bases at V and 0 bases at J, with 14 bases between the two ends. CDR3 size: 17 residues. Germline V lookup: CDR1 SGHRS, CDR2 YFSETQ. In nucleotides, the CDR3 is TGCGCCAGCAGCTTGGGGGTGACCAGGGAGAGCACAGATACGCAGTATTTT. It yields the protein CASSLGVTRESTDTQYF.

This chain joins TRBV7-3 and TRBJ1-1, with D possibly matching TRBD1 (6 bases). CDR3 length: 12 residues. Germline lookup yields CDR1 SGHTA and CDR2 FQGTGA. V lost 4 bases and J lost 6, with 9 bases in between. The CDR3 DNA sequence: TGTGCCAGCAGCTCCCGGACAGCTGAAGCTTTCTTT. The encoded protein is CASSSRTAEAFF.

The chain joins TRBV27 to TRBJ2-7; 8 bases match TRBD2. With V trimmed by 5 bases and J by 1 base, 1 base remained unmatched. This CDR3 is built from 13 residues. The germline V gene has CDR1 MNHEY and CDR2 SMNVEV (reference sequence). CDR3 region: CASSAGGSYEQYF. In DNA form, the CDR3 reads TGTGCCAGCAGTGCGGGAGGATCCTACGAGCAGTACTTC.

The table lists this clonotype with a few counts. The rearrangement links TRBV11-3 to TRBJ2-3, with D unresolved. The CDR3 consists of 14 residues. The V gene lost 0 bases and the J gene lost 2 bases, with 6 bases spanning the gap. CDR1 is SGHNT, CDR2 YENEEA, per germline. DNA of the CDR3: TGTGCCAGCAGCTTAGATCCACTCACAGATACGCAGTATTTT. Its protein product is CASSLDPLTDTQYF. Based on the CDR3 plus reference TRBV11-3 and TRBJ2-3, the full variable domain is EAGVVQSPRYKIIEKKQPVAFWCNPISGHNTLYWYLQNLGQGPELLIRYENEEAVDDSQLPKDRFSAERLKGVDSTLKIQPAELGDSAVYLCASSLDPLTDTQYFGPGTRLTVL.

The chain links TRBV6-5 to TRBJ1-1; D is uncertain. V was trimmed by 2 bases and J by 5 bases, leaving 15 bases between them. CDR3 length equals 15 residues. Germline-derived CDR1 and CDR2 are MNHEY and SVGAGI. The CDR3: CASSYDRGELTEAFF. CDR3 in DNA: TGTGCCAGCAGTTACGATCGTGGGGAGTTGACTGAAGCTTTCTTT.

The J gene is TRBJ2-3, the V gene TRBV20-1, with 7 bases lining up with TRBD2. Germline CDR1 and CDR2: DFQATT and SNEGSKA (reference sequence). The CDR3 extends over 14 amino acids. The V and J ends lost 4 bases and 1 base, in that order; junction bases with no gene match: 5. The CDR3 nucleotides read TGCAGTGCTAAGAGACTAGCAGGCACAGATACGCAGTATTTT. It specifies CSAKRLAGTDTQYF.

This clonotype was observed a few times. The V and J genes are TRBV7-9 and TRBJ2-3, with TRBD2 identical over 14 bases. This CDR3 region has 16 residues. V dropped 4 bases and J dropped 6; count of bases not matched to a gene: 6. Germline values: CDR1 SEHNR, CDR2 FQNEAQ (reference sequence). As DNA, the CDR3 is TGTGCCAGCAGCTCTCCGGGACTAGCGGGGGTGGATACGCAGTATTTT. Protein: CASSSPGLAGVDTQYF.

The chain is built from TRBV5-1 and TRBJ2-3, with a tentative D call TRBD2 (7 bases). The CDR3 spans 14 residues. With 4 bases removed from V and 4 bases from J, the gap between germline ends came to 13 bases. Looked up from germline, CDR1 is SGHRS and CDR2 is YFSETQ. The CDR3 protein is CASSRGAGADTQYF. The CDR3 DNA sequence: TGCGCCAGCAGCCGGGGGGCGGGAGCAGATACGCAGTATTTT.

This clonotype has only a few counts. The CDR3 here is CASSPQGAREAFF. The CDR3 region has the DNA TGCGCCAGCAGCCCACAGGGGGCGCGGGAAGCTTTCTTT. V is TRBV5-1 and J is TRBJ1-1; 9 bases align to TRBD1. The CDR3 has 13 residues. Unmatched junction bases numbered 6, after V lost 4 bases and J lost 8 bases. Germline values: CDR1 SGHRS, CDR2 YFSETQ.

V gene TRBV4-2 combines with J gene TRBJ2-3; possibly TRBD1 or TRBD2 for D (7 bases each). Germline V gives CDR1 LGHNA, CDR2 YNFKEQ. V was pared by 4 bases and J by 2 bases, with 22 bases between. The length of the CDR3 is 18 residues. The DNA of the CDR3 is TGTGCCAGCAGCCCGAAAGTCGGGGAGGGGGCTACCACAGATACGCAGTATTTT. Protein: CASSPKVGEGATTDTQYF.